The following is a TCR beta chain sequence with its context. Its antigen is not known. The data derive from a study of post-analysis software for immune sequencing data. Background on the study: Clinical courses comprised relapsing-remitting, secondary progressive and progressive-relapsing multiple sclerosis. General study points: Elevated frequency relative to controls characterized 4 or 5 TRBV segments in patients, TRBV5-6, TRBV5-1 and TRBV20-1 among them.

CDR3 length equals 14 residues. Germline CDR1 SQVTM, CDR2 ANQGSEA. With 4 bases clipped from V and 0 bases from J, the junction kept 3 bases outside the gene matches. Sequencing libraries made from TCR beta cDNA carried unique molecular identifiers. TCRdb re-derived calls from the PCR reads in MiXCR, one entry per CDR3 protein. The profile shows 150,000 to 200,000 distinct CDR3 sequences, 30% of them singletons. This clonotype was sampled from a girl aged 5 to 17 with multiple sclerosis. The chain carries TRBV29-1 and TRBJ2-7; TRBD1 agrees at 10 bases. Material for sequencing was blood. The CDR3 sequence is CSVGDRGNSYEQYF. DNA of the CDR3: TGCAGCGTTGGGGACAGGGGAAACTCCTACGAGCAGTACTTC.